This passage covers 6 T cell receptor beta chains from one sample sequenced in a study of blood T cells in healthy people across ages. PCR was performed a second time for roughly 7 to 12 cycles using a sample-barcoded 5' primer and a J-beta primer mix. MiXCR, applied by TCRdb to the 5' RACE reads, yields one record per CDR3 protein. The table lists around 850,000 distinct CDR3 sequences, around 36% of them singletons. The specimen sequenced was blood. The source of these receptors is a man younger than 35 in good health.

For this clonotype: The junction and the germline gene differ at one end; a read error may be behind it. The chain couples TRBV12-3 or TRBV12-4 to TRBJ2-3, with D perhaps TRBD2 (5 bases). The CDR3 sequence is 12 residues long. The CDR3, as DNA: TGTGCCAGCAGTGTGAGGGCAGTTGCGCAGTATTTC. Residues: CASSVRAVAQYF.

V and J are TRBV3-1 and TRBJ2-7, with 7 bases fitting TRBD1. CDR3 length equals 14 residues. From germline, CDR1 is LGHDT and CDR2 YNNKEL (reference sequence). The V gene end was trimmed by 9 bases and the J gene end by 3 bases; junction bases not matched to a gene: 11. As DNA, the CDR3 is TGTGCCAGTAAACAGACAGGGAACATCTACGAGCAGTACTTC. It yields the protein CASKQTGNIYEQYF.

This clonotype was seen a handful of times. The chain has TRBV27 and TRBJ2-3; 10 bases map to TRBD1. Germline CDR1 MNHEY, CDR2 SMNVEV (reference sequence). The CDR3 loop spans 15 amino acids. V dropped 3 bases and J dropped 4; count of bases not matched to a gene: 4. CDR3 loop: CASSFSGQGPDTQYF. DNA of the CDR3: TGTGCCAGCAGTTTCTCGGGACAGGGGCCAGATACGCAGTATTTT.

The rearrangement links TRBV4-3 to TRBJ2-3; TRBD2 matches 9 bases. J lost 5 bases, V lost 0 bases, and 9 bases had no gene match. This CDR3 spans 17 amino acids. In germline, CDR1 is LGHNA, CDR2 YSLEER. CDR3 in amino acids: CASSQDFSGGLGDTQYF. The CDR3 DNA follows: TGCGCCAGCAGCCAAGATTTCAGCGGGGGGCTGGGAGATACGCAGTATTTT.

The table lists this clonotype with a few counts. V gene TRBV7-9 combines with J gene TRBJ2-3, with a tentative D call TRBD1 (6 bases). The CDR3 spans 16 residues. Germline values: CDR1 SEHNR, CDR2 FQNEAQ (reference sequence). Trimming left V 5 bases short and J 4 bases short, with 19 bases between. The CDR3 coding sequence is TGTGCCAGCAGCCTAAAAGGCGGCAGGGGCCCAGATACGCAGTATTTT. This gives the protein CASSLKGGRGPDTQYF.

V gene TRBV12-3 or TRBV12-4 combines with J gene TRBJ2-3, with unresolved D. The V and J ends lost 7 bases and 1 base respectively, with 9 bases between them. CDR3 size: 13 residues. The CDR3 nucleotides are TGTGCCAGCATCGACGACCGCACAGATACGCAGTATTTT. Translating gives CASIDDRTDTQYF.